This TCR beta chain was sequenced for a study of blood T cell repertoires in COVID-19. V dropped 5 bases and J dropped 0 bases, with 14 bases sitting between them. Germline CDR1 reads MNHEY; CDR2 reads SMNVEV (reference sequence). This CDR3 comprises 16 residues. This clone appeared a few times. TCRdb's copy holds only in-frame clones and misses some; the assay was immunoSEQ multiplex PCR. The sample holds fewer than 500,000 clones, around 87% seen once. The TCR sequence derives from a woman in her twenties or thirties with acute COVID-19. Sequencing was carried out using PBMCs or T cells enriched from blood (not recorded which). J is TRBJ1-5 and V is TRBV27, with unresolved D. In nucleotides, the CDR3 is TGTGCCAGCAGTAGGAGCGCGGACTATAGCAATCAGCCCCAGCATTTT. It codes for CASSRSADYSNQPQHF.